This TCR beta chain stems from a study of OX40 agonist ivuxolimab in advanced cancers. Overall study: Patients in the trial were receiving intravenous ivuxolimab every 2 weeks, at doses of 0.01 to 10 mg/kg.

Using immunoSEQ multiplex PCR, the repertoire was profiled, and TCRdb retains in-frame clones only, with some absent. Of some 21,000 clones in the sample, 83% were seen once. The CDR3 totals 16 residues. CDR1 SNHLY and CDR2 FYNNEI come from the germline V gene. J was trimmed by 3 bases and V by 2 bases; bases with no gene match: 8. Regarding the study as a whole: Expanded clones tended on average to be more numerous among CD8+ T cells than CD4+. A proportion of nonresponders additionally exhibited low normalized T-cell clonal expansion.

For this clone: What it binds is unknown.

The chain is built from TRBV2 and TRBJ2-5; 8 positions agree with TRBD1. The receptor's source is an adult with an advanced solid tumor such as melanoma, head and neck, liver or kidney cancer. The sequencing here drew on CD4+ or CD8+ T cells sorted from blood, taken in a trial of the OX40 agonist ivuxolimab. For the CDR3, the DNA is TGTGCCAGCAGTGAAAGTCAGGGGGCCCCTAAAGAGACCCAGTACTTC. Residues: CASSESQGAPKETQYF.